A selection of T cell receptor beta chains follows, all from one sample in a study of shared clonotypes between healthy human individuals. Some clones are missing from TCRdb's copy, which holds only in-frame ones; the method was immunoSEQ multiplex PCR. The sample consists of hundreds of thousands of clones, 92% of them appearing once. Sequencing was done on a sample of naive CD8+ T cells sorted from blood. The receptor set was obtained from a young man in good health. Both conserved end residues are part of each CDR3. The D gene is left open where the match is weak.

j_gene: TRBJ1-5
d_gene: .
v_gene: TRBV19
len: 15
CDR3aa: CASSIVLTGYQPQHF

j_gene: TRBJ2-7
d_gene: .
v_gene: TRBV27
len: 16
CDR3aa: CASSLSISLSSYEQYF

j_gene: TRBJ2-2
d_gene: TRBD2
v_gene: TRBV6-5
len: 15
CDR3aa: CASRRLAGGTGELFF

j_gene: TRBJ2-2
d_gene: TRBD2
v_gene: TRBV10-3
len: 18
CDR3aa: CAISESNQTSGNSGELFF

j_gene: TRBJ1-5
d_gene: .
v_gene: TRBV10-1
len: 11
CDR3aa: CASTINQPQHF

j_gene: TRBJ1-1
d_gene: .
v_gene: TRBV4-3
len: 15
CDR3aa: CASSQDSGVTTEAFF

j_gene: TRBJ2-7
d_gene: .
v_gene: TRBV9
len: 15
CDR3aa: CASRICTVCGYEQYF

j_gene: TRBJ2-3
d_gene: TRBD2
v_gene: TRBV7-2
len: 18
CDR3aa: CASSSTRTSRLPTDTQYF

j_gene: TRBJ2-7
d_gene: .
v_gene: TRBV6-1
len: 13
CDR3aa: CASEAQNFYEQYF

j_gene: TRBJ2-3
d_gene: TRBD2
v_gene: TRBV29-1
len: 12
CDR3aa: CSVPGLADTQYF

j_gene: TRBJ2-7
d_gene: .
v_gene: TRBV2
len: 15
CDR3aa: CAVLLRFTSSYEQYF

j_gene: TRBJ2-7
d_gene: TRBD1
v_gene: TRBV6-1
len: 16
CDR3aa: CASSALAGTGVYEQYF

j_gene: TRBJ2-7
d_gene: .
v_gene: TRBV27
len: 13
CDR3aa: CASSTDGLSEQYF

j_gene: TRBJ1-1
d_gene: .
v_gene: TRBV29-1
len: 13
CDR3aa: CSVPGGWGTEAFF

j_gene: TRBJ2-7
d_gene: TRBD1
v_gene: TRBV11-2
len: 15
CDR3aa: CASSSKATGFHEQYF

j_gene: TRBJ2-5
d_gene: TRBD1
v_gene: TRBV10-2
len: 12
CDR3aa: CASSEGGEGQYF

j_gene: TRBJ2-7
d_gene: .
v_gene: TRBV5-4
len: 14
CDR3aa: CASSLVGDPYEQYF

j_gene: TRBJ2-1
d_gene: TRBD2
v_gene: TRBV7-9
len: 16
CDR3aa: CASSLSRLAGVGEQFF

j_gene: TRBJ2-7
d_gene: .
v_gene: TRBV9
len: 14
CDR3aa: CASSPGTFPNEQYF

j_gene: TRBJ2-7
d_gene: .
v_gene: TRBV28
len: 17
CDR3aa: CASSPLDPQLGSYEQYF

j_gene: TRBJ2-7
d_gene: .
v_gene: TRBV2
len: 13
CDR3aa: CASRARSSYEQYF

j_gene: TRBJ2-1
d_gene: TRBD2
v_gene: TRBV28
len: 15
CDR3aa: CASSSLAGEQNEQFF

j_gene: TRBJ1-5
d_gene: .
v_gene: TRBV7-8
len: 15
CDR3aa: CASSLGPGINQPQHF

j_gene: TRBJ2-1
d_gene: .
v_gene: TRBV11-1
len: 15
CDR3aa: CASSPRGAGGHEQFF

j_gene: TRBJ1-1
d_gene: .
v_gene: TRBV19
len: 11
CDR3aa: CASSTGTQAFF

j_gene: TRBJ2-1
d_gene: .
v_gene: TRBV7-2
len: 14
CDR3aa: CASSSRGNHNEQFF

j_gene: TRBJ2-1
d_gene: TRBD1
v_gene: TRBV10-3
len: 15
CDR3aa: CAISDPGQGGDEQFF

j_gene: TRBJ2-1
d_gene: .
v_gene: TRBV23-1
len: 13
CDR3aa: CAIYQNRWDEQFF

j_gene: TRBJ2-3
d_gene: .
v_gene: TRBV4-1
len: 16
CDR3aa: CASSQDMDRPTDTQYF

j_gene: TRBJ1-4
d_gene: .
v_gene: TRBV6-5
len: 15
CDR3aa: CASSPRRGTNEKLFF

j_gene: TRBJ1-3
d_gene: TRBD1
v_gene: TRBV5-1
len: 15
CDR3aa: CASSLGQGGGNTIYF

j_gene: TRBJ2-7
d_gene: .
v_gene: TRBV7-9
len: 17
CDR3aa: CASSLSWDDTLSYEQYF

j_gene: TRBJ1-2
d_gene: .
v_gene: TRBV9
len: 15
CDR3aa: CASSAAGTPPGGYTF

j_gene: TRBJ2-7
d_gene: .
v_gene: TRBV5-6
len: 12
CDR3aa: CASSLSQYEQYF

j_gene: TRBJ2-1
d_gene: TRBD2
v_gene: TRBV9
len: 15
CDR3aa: CASSVGLAGHNEQFF

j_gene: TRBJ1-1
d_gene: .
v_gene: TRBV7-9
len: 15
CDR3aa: CASSSYLGLNTEAFF

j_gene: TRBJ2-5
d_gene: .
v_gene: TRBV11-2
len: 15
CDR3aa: CASSLVPGVQETQYF

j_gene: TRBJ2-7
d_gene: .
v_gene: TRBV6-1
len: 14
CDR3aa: CASSGAGASYEQYF

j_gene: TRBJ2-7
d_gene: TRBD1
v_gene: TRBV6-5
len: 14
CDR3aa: CASRLDRGHYEQYF

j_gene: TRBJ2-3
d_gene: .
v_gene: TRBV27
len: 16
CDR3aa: CASSVQGGYGTDTQYF

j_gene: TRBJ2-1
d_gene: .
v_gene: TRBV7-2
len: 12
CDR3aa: CASSLFGNEQFF

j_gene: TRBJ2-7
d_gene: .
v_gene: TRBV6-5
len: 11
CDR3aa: CASGRIYEQYF

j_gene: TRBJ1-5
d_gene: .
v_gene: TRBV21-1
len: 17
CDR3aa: CASSNSGPPPSNQPQHF

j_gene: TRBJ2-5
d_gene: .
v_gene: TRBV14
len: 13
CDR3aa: CASNQGNRETQYF